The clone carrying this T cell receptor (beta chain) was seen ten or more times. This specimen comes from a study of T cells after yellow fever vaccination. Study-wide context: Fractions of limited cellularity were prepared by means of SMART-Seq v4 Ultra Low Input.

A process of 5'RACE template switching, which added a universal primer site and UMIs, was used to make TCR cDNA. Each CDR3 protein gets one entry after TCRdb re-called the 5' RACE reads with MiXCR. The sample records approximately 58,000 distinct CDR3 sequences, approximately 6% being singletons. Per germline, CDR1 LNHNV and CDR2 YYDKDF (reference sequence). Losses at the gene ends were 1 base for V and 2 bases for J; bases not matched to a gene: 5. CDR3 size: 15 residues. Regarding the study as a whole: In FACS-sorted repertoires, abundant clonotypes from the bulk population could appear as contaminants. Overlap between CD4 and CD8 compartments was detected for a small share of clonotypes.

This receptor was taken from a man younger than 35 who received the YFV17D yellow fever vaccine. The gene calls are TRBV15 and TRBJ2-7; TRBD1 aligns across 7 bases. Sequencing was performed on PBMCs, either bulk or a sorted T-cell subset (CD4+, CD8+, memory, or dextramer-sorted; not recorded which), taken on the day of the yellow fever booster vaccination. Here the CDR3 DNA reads TGTGCCACCAGCAGAGGAACGGGGACAGCCTACGAGCAGTACGTC. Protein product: CATSRGTGTAYEQYV.